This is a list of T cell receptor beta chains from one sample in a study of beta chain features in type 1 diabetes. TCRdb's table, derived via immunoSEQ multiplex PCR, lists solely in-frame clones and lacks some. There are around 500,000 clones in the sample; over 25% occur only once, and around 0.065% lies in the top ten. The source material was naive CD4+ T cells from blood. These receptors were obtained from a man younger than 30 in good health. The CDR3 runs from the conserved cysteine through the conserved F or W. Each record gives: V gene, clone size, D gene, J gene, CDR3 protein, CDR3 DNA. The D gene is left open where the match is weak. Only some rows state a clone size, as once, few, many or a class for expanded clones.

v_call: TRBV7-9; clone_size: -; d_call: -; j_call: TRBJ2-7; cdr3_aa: CASSLSAAGEQYF; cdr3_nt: TGTGCCAGCAGCTTATCGGCGGCGGGGGAGCAGTACTTC
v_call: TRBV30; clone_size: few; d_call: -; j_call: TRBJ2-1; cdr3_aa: CAWSARLTQFF; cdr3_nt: TGTGCCTGGAGTGCAAGACTAACACAGTTCTTC
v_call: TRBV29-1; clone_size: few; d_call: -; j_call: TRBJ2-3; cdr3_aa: CSVIQGTPDTQYF; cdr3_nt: TGCAGCGTCATTCAGGGAACACCAGATACGCAGTATTTT
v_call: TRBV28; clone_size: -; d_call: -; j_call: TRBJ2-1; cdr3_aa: CASRQGLAYNEQFF; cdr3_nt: TGTGCCAGCAGACAGGGCCTTGCCTACAATGAGCAGTTCTTC
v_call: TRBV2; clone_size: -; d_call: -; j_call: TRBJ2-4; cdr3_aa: CASSVVTVLAKNIQYF; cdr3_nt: TGTGCCAGCAGCGTCGTCACTGTTTTAGCCAAAAACATTCAGTACTTC
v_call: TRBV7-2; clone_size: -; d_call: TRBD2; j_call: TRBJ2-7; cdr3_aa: CASSSSGTPYEQYF; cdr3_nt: TGTGCCAGCAGCTCGAGCGGGACGCCCTACGAGCAGTACTTC
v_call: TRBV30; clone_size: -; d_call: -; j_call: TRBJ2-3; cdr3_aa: CAWGQGTDTQYF; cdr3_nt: TGTGCCTGGGGTCAGGGCACAGATACGCAGTATTTT
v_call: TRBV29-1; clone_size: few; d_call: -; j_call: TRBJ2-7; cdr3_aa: CSVVSDSYEQYF; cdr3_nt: TGCAGCGTTGTGTCCGACTCCTACGAGCAGTACTTC
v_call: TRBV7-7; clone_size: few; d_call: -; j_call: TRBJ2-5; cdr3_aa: CASSLAGLPTQYF; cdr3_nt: TGTGCCAGCAGCTTAGCTGGACTACCGACCCAGTACTTC
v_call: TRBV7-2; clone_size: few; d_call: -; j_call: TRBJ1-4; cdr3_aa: CASSRDVNEKLFF; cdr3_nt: TGTGCCAGCAGCCGGGATGTTAATGAAAAACTGTTTTTT